The 5 T cell receptor beta chains below come from one sample, sequenced in a study of blood T cells in healthy people across ages. With a J-beta primer mix and a sample-barcoded 5' primer, a second PCR ran 7 to 11 cycles. TCRdb used MiXCR to reprocess the 5' RACE reads, holding one entry per CDR3 protein. The sample holds roughly 1,000,000 distinct CDR3 sequences, approximately 25% seen once. A further study also used this sample, focusing on T cells of mothers and their children.

The sequenced sample consisted of blood. Receptors were obtained from a girl aged 2-10 years in good health.

The sample holds a few counts of this clonotype. The rearrangement joins TRBV14 to TRBJ2-3; 7 bases are shared with TRBD1. V gave up 2 bases and J gave up 3 bases; unmatched junction bases: 5. The germline V gene encodes CDR1 SGHDN and CDR2 FVKESK. The CDR3 is 15 amino acids. The CDR3 bases are TGTGCCAGCAGCCAAATCCCAGGGGGAACAGATACGCAGTATTTT. This sequence encodes CASSQIPGGTDTQYF.

A few counts support this clonotype. The chain carries TRBV20-1 and TRBJ2-5; D is unresolved. The DNA end is a closer match to TRBJ2-1, so the J assignment may be wrong. The germline V gene has CDR1 DFQATT and CDR2 SNEGSKA (reference sequence). The CDR3 runs to 11 residues. The CDR3 DNA is TGCAGTGCGCCTCTGGTGACAGAGCAGTTCTTC. Translation gives CSAPLVTEQFF.

The chain recombines TRBV3-1 with TRBJ2-1; 14 bases align to TRBD2. This CDR3 is 18 amino acids long. Germline CDR1 and CDR2: LGHDT and YNNKEL (reference sequence). The trim removed 5 bases at V and 4 bases at J, leaving 10 bases unmatched. The CDR3 bases are TGTGCCAGCAGCGACGGGACTAGCGGGGGAACACGGTACAATGAGCAGTTCTTC. Translating gives CASSDGTSGGTRYNEQFF.

The chain recombines TRBV29-1 with TRBJ2-5; 11 nucleotides align to TRBD2. The V and J ends lost 0 bases and 5 bases, in that order; junction bases with no gene match: 17. Germline-derived CDR1 and CDR2 are SQVTM and ANQGSEA. The CDR3 sequence is 19 residues long. The CDR3 loop is CSVEDLRGLAGGRRETQYF. The CDR3 coding sequence is TGCAGCGTTGAAGATCTCAGAGGTCTAGCGGGGGGAAGAAGGGAGACCCAGTACTTC.

Notes on this clonotype: The junction departs from germline at one end; a sequencing error may be responsible. The rearrangement links TRBV7-9 to TRBJ2-7; no firm D call. The CDR3 loop spans 12 amino acids. The germline gives CDR1 SEHNR, CDR2 FQNEAQ (reference sequence). Here the CDR3 DNA reads TGTGTCAGCAGCTCCCTCTCCTACAAGCAGTACTTC. Translated: CVSSSLSYKQYF.